The present T cell receptor (beta chain) was sequenced within a study of OX40 agonist ivuxolimab in advanced cancers. Describing the broader study: Ivuxolimab was a fully human IgG2 agonistic monoclonal antibody targeting the costimulatory receptor OX40 (CD134). A male proportion of roughly 85% and a mean age of around 60 years, ranging from about 23 to 90, were recorded for the dose-escalation cohort. The purpose of peripheral TCRbeta sequencing was to test whether ivuxolimab changed TCR sequence diversity and led to clonal T-cell expansion. Partial responses occurred in three dose-escalation patients, of whom one had hepatocellular carcinoma and two had cutaneous melanoma. Intravenous ivuxolimab was administered to patients every 2 weeks at six dose levels: 0.01, 0.1, 0.3, 1.5, 3 and 10 mg/kg. Among the roughly 52 dose-escalation patients, some 20 had hepatocellular carcinoma, about 15 melanoma, 9 renal cell carcinoma and 9 head and neck cancer. The monotherapy dose-escalation portion (N of about 57 patients) of the phase I ivuxolimab trial is reported in the paper. Prior anti-PD-1, anti-PD-L1 or anti-CTLA-4 therapy was permitted, and checkpoint inhibitors had been received by around 39% of dose-escalation patients. Paper-wide results and their limitations: At doses of 0.1 to 3.0 mg/kg, clonal expansion of both CD4+ and CD8+ T cells in blood was seen between baseline and week 6. Which antigens the clonally expanded peripheral T cells were specific for was not determined. Low levels of normalized T-cell clonal expansion were also seen in some nonresponding patients. On average, CD8+ T cells showed more expanded clones than CD4+ T cells after ivuxolimab. In partial responders in the 0.1-3.0 mg/kg groups, normalized peripheral clonal expansion was found to be among the lowest, especially among CD8+ T cells.

The CDR3 goes from the cysteine to the phenylalanine over 15 residues. Only the CDR3 portion is preserved as DNA: 45 bases, with reading frame beginning at the first base. Germline trimming amounts to 7 bases on V and 2 bases on J, with 9 as the count of junction bases outside the gene matches. According to the germline V gene, CDR1 reads MDHEN and CDR2 reads SYDVKM. To note about this clone: It lacks a known antigen. Per-nucleotide qualities are absent, and no much larger clonotype sits a single base away.

For sequencing of the TCRbeta CDR3 region, genomic DNA was extracted from the sorted cells. The immunoSEQ Assay was used to sequence the TCRbeta CDR3 regions. TCRdb obtained this table from immuneACCESS and retained in-frame rearrangements with V and J assigned. These tables miss some clones; where compared with another copy, unresolved V genes account for less than half of the shortfall, and the remainder is unexplained. This sample holds approximately 79,000 clones; around nine tenths were observed only once. The ten most abundant clones make up about 2.6% of the sample. Patients with a history of autoimmune disease or receiving systemic immunosuppression were excluded from the trial. Peripheral blood for TCR sequencing was collected from all dose cohorts at baseline, on cycle 4 day 1, and on cycle 7 day 1. The samples were taken from a phase I, first-in-human, multicenter, open-label dose-escalation trial of ivuxolimab. Adults with locally advanced or metastatic melanoma, renal cell, hepatocellular, or head and neck squamous cell carcinoma were enrolled in the trial. CD4+ and CD8+ T cells were sorted separately from peripheral blood before TCR sequencing.

The chain joins TRBV28 to TRBJ2-3; 7 of the junction bases match TRBD1. The sequence came from an adult with an advanced solid tumor such as melanoma, head and neck, liver or kidney cancer. Material: CD4+ or CD8+ T cells sorted from blood, obtained in a trial of the OX40 agonist ivuxolimab. The sequenced DNA is TGTGCCAGCAACGACAGGGCCTTTTACACAGATACGCAGTATTTT. It encodes CASNDRAFYTDTQYF.